There are many counts of the clone carrying this T cell receptor (beta chain). TCRdb analysed the multiplex PCR reads with MiXCR anew, one entry per CDR3 protein. The sample lists some 120,000 distinct CDR3 sequences, about 20% occurring once. Germline CDR1 reads DFQATT; CDR2 reads SNEGSKA (reference sequence). The CDR3 has 12 residues. The V gene end was trimmed by 6 bases and the J gene end by 6 bases; junction bases not matched to a gene: 4. This specimen comes from a study of breast tumors, draining lymph nodes, adjacent tissues. Axillary draining lymph nodes of breast cancer patients supplied the node samples.

The V and J genes are TRBV20-1 and TRBJ2-7, with 11 bases lining up with TRBD1. This receptor was taken from a female donor with breast cancer. Some clones in this sample may be carry-over from other donors' samples. The sample consisted of axillary lymph node tissue. Here the CDR3 DNA reads TGCAGTGCAAGGACAGGGGGCTCCGAGCAGTACTTC. Translating it yields CSARTGGSEQYF.